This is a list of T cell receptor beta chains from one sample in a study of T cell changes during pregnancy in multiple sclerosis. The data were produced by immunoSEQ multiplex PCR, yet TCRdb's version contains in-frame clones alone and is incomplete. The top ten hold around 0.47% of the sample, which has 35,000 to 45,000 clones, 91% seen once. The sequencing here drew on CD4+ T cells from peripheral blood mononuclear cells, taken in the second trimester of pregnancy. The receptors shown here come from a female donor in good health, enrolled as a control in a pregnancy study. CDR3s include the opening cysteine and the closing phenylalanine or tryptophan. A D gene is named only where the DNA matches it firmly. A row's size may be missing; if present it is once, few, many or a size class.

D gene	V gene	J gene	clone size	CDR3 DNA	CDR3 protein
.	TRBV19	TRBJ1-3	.	TGTGCCAGTAGTATTTCCAGGGGCTCGTCTGGAAACACCATATATTTT	CASSISRGSSGNTIYF
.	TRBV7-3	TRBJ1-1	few	TGTGCCAGCAGTATTGGACAGAACACTGAAGCTTTCTTT	CASSIGQNTEAFF
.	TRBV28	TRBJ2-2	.	TGTGCCAGCACCCCGACACAGATTAACACCGGGGAGCTGTTTTTT	CASTPTQINTGELFF
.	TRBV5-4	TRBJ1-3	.	TGTGCCAGCAGCTCCCTTGGGGGCAGATCTGGAAACACCATATATTTT	CASSSLGGRSGNTIYF
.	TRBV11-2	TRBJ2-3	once	TGTGCCAGCTGGGAGACCGCCGGCCCGACAGATACGCAGTATTTT	CASWETAGPTDTQYF
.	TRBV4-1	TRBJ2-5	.	TGCGCCAGCAGCCAGGGTACGGGCGGGGAGACCCAGTACTTC	CASSQGTGGETQYF
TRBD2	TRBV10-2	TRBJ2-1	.	TGCGCCAGCAGGGGGGGACTAGCGGGAAGGGATGAGCAGTTCTTC	CASRGGLAGRDEQFF
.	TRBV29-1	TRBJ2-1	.	TGCAGCGTCGATTCGACTCTCCCGCCTTACAATGAGCAGTTCTTC	CSVDSTLPPYNEQFF
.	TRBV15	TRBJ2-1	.	TGTGCCACCAGCAGAGGAAAGCGGGCCGGCTGGGAGCAGTTCTTC	CATSRGKRAGWEQFF
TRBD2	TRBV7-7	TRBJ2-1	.	TGTGCTAGCAGCTTCGGGACTAGTTCGCGTGAGCAGTTCTTC	CASSFGTSSREQFF
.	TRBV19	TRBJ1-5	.	TGTGCCAGTCAGGGCCGTATGACTCTCAATCAGCCCCAGCATTTT	CASQGRMTLNQPQHF
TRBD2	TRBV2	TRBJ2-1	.	TGTGCCAGCAGGGGGAGGGGACTCTCCTACAATGAGCAGTTCTTC	CASRGRGLSYNEQFF
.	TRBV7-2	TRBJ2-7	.	TGTGCCAGCAGCCGCCCTACCTACGAGCAGTACTTC	CASSRPTYEQYF
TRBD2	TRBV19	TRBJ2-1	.	TGTGCCAGTAGTCCGGGACTAGCGGGATTGCGTTGGGGCTCCTACAATGAGCAGTTCTTC	CASSPGLAGLRWGSYNEQFF
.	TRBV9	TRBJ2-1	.	TGTGCCAGCAGCGTAGAACTAGTCTCCTACAATGAGCAGTTCTTC	CASSVELVSYNEQFF
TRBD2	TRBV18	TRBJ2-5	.	TGTGCCAGCTCACCACGGACTAGCGGGGGTCAAGAGACCCAGTACTTC	CASSPRTSGGQETQYF
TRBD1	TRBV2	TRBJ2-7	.	TGTGCCAGTGGGACAGACTACGAGCAGTACTTC	CASGTDYEQYF
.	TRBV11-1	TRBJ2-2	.	TGTGCCAGCAGCTTTTTAGTTTACACCGGGGAGCTGTTTTTT	CASSFLVYTGELFF
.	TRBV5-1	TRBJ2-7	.	TGCGCCAGCAGTCTTGGAGGCAGCTCCTACGAGCAGTACTTC	CASSLGGSSYEQYF
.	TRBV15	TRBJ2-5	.	TGTGCCACCAGCAGAGATCTAGTGTCCCAAGAGACCCAGTACTTC	CATSRDLVSQETQYF
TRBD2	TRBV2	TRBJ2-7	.	TGTGCCAGCAGTGTGGGGGGGAAGGAGCAGTACTTC	CASSVGGKEQYF
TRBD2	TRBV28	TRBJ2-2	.	TGTGCCAGCATCCGGACTAGCGGGAGTGGTAACGGGGAGCTGTTTTTT	CASIRTSGSGNGELFF
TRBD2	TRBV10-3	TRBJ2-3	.	TGTGCCACCGACCCGGGGGAGGGAGGAACTAGCACAGATACGCAGTATTTT	CATDPGEGGTSTDTQYF
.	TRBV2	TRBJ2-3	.	TGTGCCAGCAAAACAGGGTCCGATACGCAGTATTTT	CASKTGSDTQYF
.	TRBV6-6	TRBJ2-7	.	TGTGCCAGCAGTTCCTTCTATGCTACAGGCGACCACGAGCAGTACTTC	CASSSFYATGDHEQYF
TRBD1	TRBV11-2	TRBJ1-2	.	TGTGCCAGCAGCTCACTTCGGACAGGAGCAATATATGGCTACACCTTC	CASSSLRTGAIYGYTF
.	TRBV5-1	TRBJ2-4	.	TGCGCCAGCAGCCCAGAGGTGGCAAACATTCAGTACTTC	CASSPEVANIQYF
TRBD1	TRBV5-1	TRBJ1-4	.	TGCGCCAGCAGCCTAGGACAGGGCGGGAGTGAAAAACTGTTTTTT	CASSLGQGGSEKLFF
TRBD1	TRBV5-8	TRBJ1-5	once	TGTGCCAGCAGCTTCGAGACAGGGATCGGATATAGCAATCAGCCCCAGCATTTT	CASSFETGIGYSNQPQHF
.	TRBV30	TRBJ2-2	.	TGTGCCTGGAGAGACAGACACGGGGAGCTGTTTTTT	CAWRDRHGELFF
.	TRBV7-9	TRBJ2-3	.	TGTGCCAGCAGCCAGAAGAACACAGATACGCAGTATTTT	CASSQKNTDTQYF
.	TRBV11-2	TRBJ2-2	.	TGTGCCAGCACCCTAGTTGTAAGCCCAGCCGGGGAGCTGTTTTTT	CASTLVVSPAGELFF
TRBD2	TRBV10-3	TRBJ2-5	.	TGTGCCATCAGTGAGCTGGGCGGGGGGGAAGAGACCCAGTACTTC	CAISELGGGEETQYF
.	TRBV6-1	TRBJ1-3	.	TGTGCCAGCAGTGAAGGATTGGCAGGTGTGGGCGGAAACACCATATATTTT	CASSEGLAGVGGNTIYF
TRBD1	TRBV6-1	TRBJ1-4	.	TGTGCCAGCAGGCCATGGACAGGGATAACGGAACTGTTTTTT	CASRPWTGITELFF
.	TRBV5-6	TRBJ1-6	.	TGTGCCAGCAGCCCGATTAGATTTCAAAATTCACCCCTCCACTTT	CASSPIRFQNSPLHF
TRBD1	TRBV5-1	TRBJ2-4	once	TGCGCCAGCAGCATACGGACAGGGGGGGACATTCAGTACTTC	CASSIRTGGDIQYF